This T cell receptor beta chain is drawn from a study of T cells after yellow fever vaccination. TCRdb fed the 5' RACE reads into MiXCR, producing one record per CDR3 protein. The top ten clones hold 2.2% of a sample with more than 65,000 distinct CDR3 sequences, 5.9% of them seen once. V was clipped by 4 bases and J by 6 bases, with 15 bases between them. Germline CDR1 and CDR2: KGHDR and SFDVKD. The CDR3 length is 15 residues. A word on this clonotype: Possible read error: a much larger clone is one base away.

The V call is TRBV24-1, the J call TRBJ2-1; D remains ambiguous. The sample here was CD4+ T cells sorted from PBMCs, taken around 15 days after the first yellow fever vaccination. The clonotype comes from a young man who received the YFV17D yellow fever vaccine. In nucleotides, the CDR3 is TGTGCCACCAGTGACTCTGGACGGATCTCCAATGAGCAGTTCTTC. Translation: CATSDSGRISNEQFF.